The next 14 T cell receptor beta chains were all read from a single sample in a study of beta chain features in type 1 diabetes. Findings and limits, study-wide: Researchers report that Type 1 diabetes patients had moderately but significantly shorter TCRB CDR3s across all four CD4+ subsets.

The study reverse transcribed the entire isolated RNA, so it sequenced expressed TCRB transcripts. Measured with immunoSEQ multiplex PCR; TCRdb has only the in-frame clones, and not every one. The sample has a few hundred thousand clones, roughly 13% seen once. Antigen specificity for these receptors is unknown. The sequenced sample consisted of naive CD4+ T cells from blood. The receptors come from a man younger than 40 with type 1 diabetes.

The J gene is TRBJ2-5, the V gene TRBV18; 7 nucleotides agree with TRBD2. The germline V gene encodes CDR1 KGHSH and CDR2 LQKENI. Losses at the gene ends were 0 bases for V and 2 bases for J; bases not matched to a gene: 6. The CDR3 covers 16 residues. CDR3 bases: TGTGCCAGCTCACCACCCGGGACTACTGTTCAAGAGACCCAGTACTTC. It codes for CASSPPGTTVQETQYF.

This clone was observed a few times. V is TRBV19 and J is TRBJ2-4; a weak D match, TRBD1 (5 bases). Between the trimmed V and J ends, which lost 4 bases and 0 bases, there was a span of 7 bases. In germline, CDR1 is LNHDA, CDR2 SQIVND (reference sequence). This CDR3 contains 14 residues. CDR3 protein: CASSNTGAKNIQYF. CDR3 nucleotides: TGTGCCAGTAGTAACACAGGAGCCAAAAACATTCAGTACTTC.

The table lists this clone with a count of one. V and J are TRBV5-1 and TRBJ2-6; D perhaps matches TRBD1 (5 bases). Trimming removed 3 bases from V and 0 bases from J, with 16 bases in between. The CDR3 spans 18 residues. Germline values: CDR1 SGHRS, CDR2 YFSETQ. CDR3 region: CASSSLRAQSSGANVLTF. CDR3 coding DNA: TGCGCCAGCAGCTCGCTCAGGGCACAATCCTCTGGGGCCAACGTCCTGACTTTC.

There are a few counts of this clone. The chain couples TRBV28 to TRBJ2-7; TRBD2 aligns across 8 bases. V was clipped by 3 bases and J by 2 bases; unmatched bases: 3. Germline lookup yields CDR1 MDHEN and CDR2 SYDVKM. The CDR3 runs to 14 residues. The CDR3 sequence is CASSLGGRTYEQYF. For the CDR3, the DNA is TGTGCCAGCAGTTTGGGCGGGAGGACCTACGAGCAGTACTTC.

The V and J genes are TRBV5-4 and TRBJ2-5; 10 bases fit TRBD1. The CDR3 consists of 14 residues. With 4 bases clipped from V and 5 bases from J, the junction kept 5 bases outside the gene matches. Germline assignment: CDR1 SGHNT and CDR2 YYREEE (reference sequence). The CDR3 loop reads CASSRGTGEETQYF. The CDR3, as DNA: TGTGCCAGCAGCAGAGGGACAGGGGAGGAGACCCAGTACTTC. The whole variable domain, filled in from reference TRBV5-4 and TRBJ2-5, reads ETGVTQSPTHLIKTRGQQVTLRCSSQSGHNTVSWYQQALGQGPQFIFQYYREEENGRGNFPPRFSGLQFPNYSSELNVNALELDDSALYLCASSRGTGEETQYFGPGTRLLVL.

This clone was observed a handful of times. The CDR3 DNA reads TGTGCCAGCGCGGACAGGGAGGGTACTGAAGCTTTCTTT. It yields the protein CASADREGTEAFF. The V call is TRBV6-1, the J call TRBJ1-1; 8 bases map to TRBD1. This CDR3 contains 13 residues. After removal of 8 bases from V and 5 bases from J, the junction contained 7 bases not matched to a gene. Germline CDR1 reads MNHNS; CDR2 reads SASEGT.

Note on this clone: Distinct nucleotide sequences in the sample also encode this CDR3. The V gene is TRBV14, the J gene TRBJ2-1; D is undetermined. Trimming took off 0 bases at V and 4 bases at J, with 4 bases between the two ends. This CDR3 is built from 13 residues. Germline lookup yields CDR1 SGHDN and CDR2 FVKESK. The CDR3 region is CASSQDRYNEQFF. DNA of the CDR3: TGTGCCAGCAGCCAAGACAGATACAATGAGCAGTTCTTC.

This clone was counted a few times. CDR3 amino acids: CASSPPASRETQYF. The CDR3 bases are TGTGCCAGCAGCCCACCAGCGAGCCGGGAGACCCAGTACTTC. The V call is TRBV11-2, the J call TRBJ2-5; D remains unclear. The CDR3 has 14 residues. CDR1 is SGHAT and CDR2 is FQNNGV in the germline V gene. Trimming stripped 5 bases from V and 5 bases from J, with 15 bases between.

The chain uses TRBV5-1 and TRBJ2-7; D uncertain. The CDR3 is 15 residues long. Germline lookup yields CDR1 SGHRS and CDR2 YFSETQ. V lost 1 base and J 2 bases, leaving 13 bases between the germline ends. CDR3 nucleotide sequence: TGCGCCAGCAGCTTGACAACTCGCGGTACCTACGAGCAGTACTTC. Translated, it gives CASSLTTRGTYEQYF.

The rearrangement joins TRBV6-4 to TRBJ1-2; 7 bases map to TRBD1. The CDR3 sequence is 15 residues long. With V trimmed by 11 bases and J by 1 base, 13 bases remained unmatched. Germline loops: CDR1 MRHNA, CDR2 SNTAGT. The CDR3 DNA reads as TGTGCCGGAACCGGGACAGTCAGCCTTAACTATGGCTACACCTTC. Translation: CAGTGTVSLNYGYTF.

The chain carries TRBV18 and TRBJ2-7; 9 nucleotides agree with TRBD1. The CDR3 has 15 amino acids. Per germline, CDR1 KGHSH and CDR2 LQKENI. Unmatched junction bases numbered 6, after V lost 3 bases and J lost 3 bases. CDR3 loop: CASSPGQGGHYEQYF. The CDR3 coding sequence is TGTGCCAGCTCACCGGGACAGGGTGGTCACTACGAGCAGTACTTC.

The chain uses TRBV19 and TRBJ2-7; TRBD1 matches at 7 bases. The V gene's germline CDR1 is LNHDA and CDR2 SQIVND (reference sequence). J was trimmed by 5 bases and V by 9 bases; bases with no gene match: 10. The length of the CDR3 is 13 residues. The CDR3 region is CARDRQGQDEQYF. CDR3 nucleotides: TGTGCCAGGGACCGACAGGGCCAAGACGAGCAGTACTTC.

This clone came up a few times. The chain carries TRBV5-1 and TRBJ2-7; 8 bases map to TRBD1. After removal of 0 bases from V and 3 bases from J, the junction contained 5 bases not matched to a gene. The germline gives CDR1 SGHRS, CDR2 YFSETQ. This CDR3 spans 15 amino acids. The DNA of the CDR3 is TGCGCCAGCAGCTTGGGGACAGGGAGTATCTACGAGCAGTACTTC. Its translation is CASSLGTGSIYEQYF.

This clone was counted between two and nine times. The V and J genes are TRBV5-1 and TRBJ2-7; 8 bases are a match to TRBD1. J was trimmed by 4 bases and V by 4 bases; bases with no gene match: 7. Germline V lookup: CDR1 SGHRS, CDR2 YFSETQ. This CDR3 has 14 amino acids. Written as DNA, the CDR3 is TGCGCCAGCAGCCCCAACGGACAGGGATACGAGCAGTACTTC. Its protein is CASSPNGQGYEQYF.